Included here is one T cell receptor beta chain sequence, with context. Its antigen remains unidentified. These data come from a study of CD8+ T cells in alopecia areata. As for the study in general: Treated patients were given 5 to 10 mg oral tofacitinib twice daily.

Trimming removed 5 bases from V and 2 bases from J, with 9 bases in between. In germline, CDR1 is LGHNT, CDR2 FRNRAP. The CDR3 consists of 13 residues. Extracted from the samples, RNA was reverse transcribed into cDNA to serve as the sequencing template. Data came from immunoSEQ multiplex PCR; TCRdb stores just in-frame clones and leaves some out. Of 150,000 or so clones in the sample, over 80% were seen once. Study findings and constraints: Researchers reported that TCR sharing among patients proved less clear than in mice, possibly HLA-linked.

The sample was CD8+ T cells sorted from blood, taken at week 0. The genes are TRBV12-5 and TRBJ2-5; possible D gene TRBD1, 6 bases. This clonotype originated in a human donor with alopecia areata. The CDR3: CASGLQGQETQYF. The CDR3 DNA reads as TGTGCTAGTGGTCTCCAGGGGCAAGAGACCCAGTACTTC.